Below are 13 T cell receptor beta chains sequenced from a single sample in a study of regulatory T cells in long-lasting Graves disease. Through Arm-PCR of CDR3 regions and iRepertoire HTBI primers, TCR beta libraries were built. TCRdb recomputed calls from the multiplex PCR reads with MiXCR, one row per CDR3 protein. In the table there are roughly 400,000 distinct CDR3 sequences, 15% of which are singletons. Time point defined: newly diagnosed GD, antithyroid drugs for less than 3 months. PBMC RNA served as the TCR library source. This sample was shared with a second study, whose subject was T cells in Graves' hyperthyroidism and ophthalmopathy.

Material: peripheral blood mononuclear cells (PBMCs), obtained at new diagnosis, from a patient treated with antithyroid drugs. Receptor source: a woman aged 40 to 55 with Graves disease.

This clonotype occurred many times. V is TRBV2 and J is TRBJ2-1, with D hard to call. This CDR3 comprises 11 residues. The germline V and J ends were trimmed by 7 bases and 5 bases, with 6 bases remaining between them. Germline CDR1 SNHLY, CDR2 FYNNEI. The CDR3 DNA sequence: TGTGCCAGCACCGAAGACAATGAGCAGTTCTTC. Its translation is CASTEDNEQFF.

This clonotype was found a few times. The chain has TRBV5-6 and TRBJ1-2, with 7 nucleotides matching TRBD1. The CDR3 spans 17 residues. Trimming cost V 6 bases and J 1 base; bases outside gene matches: 15. The germline V gene encodes CDR1 SGHDT and CDR2 YYEEEE. The CDR3 DNA sequence: TGTGCCAGCATCGTTGAAGGGTACAGGGGACATAACTATGGCTACACCTTC. It encodes CASIVEGYRGHNYGYTF.

CDR3: CASSHTGTSAFDTQYF. In DNA form, the CDR3 reads TGTGCCAGCAGCCATACCGGGACATCGGCTTTCGATACGCAGTATTTT. The chain links TRBV12-3 or TRBV12-4 to TRBJ2-3; a possible D gene is TRBD1 (6 bases). The CDR3 extends over 16 amino acids. Trimming removed 6 bases from V and 6 bases from J, with 22 bases in between.

Only a few counts were recorded for this clonotype. This rearrangement joins TRBV6-1 to TRBJ2-2, with D possibly being TRBD1 (6 bases). CDR3 length equals 13 residues. Germline CDR1 and CDR2: MNHNS and SASEGT. V gave up 7 bases and J gave up 8 bases, with 14 bases separating them. CDR3 in DNA: TGTGCCAGCACTCACCAGGGGTCGGGGGAGCTGTTTTTT. Amino acids: CASTHQGSGELFF.

This clonotype has a single count. A much larger clone sits a single nucleotide away, making a read error possible. The rearrangement joins TRBV28 to TRBJ2-7; 10 bases fit TRBD2. CDR3 length: 15 amino acids. The germline gives CDR1 MDHEN, CDR2 SYDVKM. The V segment lost 4 bases and the J segment 5 bases; nucleotides outside the gene matches: 8. CDR3 residues: CASSSEREGDHEQYF. CDR3 in DNA: TGTGCCAGCAGTTCCGAGCGGGAGGGCGACCACGAGCAGTACTTC.

The chain uses TRBV20-1 and TRBJ2-7, with 9 bases that match TRBD1. CDR1 and CDR2 from the germline V gene are DFQATT and SNEGSKA (reference sequence). The CDR3 runs to 12 residues. V was pared by 3 bases and J by 4 bases, with 1 base of the junction left unmatched. This chain's CDR3 is CSARGQGYEQYF. CDR3 sequence (DNA): TGCAGTGCTAGGGGACAGGGATACGAGCAGTACTTC.

This clonotype was counted many times. The chain is built from TRBV29-1 and TRBJ2-5; 8 bases map to TRBD1. The junction had 5 bases not matched to a gene; V was cut back by 5 bases and J by 3 bases. Germline CDR1 and CDR2: SQVTM and ANQGSEA. CDR3 length equals 13 residues. CDR3 sequence (DNA): TGCAGCGTTTCCGACAGGGGAAAAGAGACCCAGTACTTC. As protein: CSVSDRGKETQYF.

The sample holds many counts of this clonotype. The V gene is TRBV12-3 or TRBV12-4, the J gene TRBJ2-1; D might be TRBD2 (6 bases). This CDR3 has 14 amino acids. V gave up 1 base and J gave up 3 bases, with 7 bases separating them. The CDR3: CASSLGDFYNEQFF. The CDR3 DNA reads as TGTGCCAGCAGTTTAGGGGACTTCTACAATGAGCAGTTCTTC.

The CDR3 coding sequence is TGTGCCAGCAGTTCTTCCTGGGGTATCGGGGCCAAAAACATTCAGTACTTC. Residues: CASSSSWGIGAKNIQYF. The chain joins TRBV28 to TRBJ2-4; D is unclear. The CDR3 length is 17 residues. CDR1 is MDHEN and CDR2 is SYDVKM in the germline V gene. The ends were cut back, 4 bases at V and 1 base at J, with 17 bases in the middle.

The gene calls are TRBV18 and TRBJ1-5; D not resolved. The CDR3 is 13 amino acids. Germline V gives CDR1 KGHSH, CDR2 LQKENI. V was pared by 2 bases and J by 4 bases, with 6 bases between. CDR3 loop: CASSPAGNQPQHF. The CDR3 DNA reads as TGTGCCAGCTCACCAGCGGGTAATCAGCCCCAGCATTTT.

The table lists this clonotype with many counts. This sequence joins TRBV30 and TRBJ2-1; D unresolved. Germline loops: CDR1 GTSNPN, CDR2 SVGIG (reference sequence). The V and J ends lost 0 bases and 7 bases respectively, with 19 bases between them. The CDR3 runs to 16 residues. The CDR3 loop is CAWSVRSGLVRNEQFF. CDR3 in DNA: TGTGCCTGGAGTGTAAGGTCTGGGCTAGTTCGGAATGAGCAGTTCTTC. Full variable domain (rest looked up from reference TRBV30 and TRBJ2-1): SQTIHQWPATLVQPVGSPLSLECTVEGTSNPNLYWYRQAAGRGLQLLFYSVGIGQISSEVPQNLSASRPQDRQFILSSKKLLLSDSGFYLCAWSVRSGLVRNEQFFGPGTRLTVL.

Many counts were recorded for this clonotype. V usage is TRBV28 and J usage is TRBJ2-2; 12 positions match TRBD1. This CDR3 region has 16 residues. V was pared by 7 bases and J by 4 bases, with 7 bases of the junction left unmatched. The germline V gene has CDR1 MDHEN and CDR2 SYDVKM. CDR3 loop: CASTRGTGGITGELFF. For the CDR3, the DNA is TGTGCCAGCACCCGAGGGACAGGGGGCATCACCGGGGAGCTGTTTTTT. Variable domain in full (rest from reference TRBV28 and TRBJ2-2): DVKVTQSSRYLVKRTGEKVFLECVQDMDHENMFWYRQDPGLGLRLIYFSYDVKMKEKGDIPEGYSVSREKKERFSLILESASTNQTSMYLCASTRGTGGITGELFFGEGSRLTVL.

In its sample, this clonotype was seen a few times. V and J are TRBV9 and TRBJ1-3, with 8 bases aligning to TRBD1. The CDR3 covers 18 residues. The trim removed 1 base at V and 0 bases at J, leaving 9 bases unmatched. From germline, CDR1 is SGDLS and CDR2 YYNGEE. As DNA, the CDR3 is TGTGCCAGCAGCGTACGGCCAGGGGGCGAGAGCTCTGGAAACACCATATATTTT. This encodes CASSVRPGGESSGNTIYF.